Listed here is a single T cell receptor (beta chain). Its antigen is unknown. This CDR3 is 11 amino acids long. Trimming left V 4 bases short and J 7 bases short, with 5 bases between. From germline, CDR1 is WSHSY and CDR2 SAAADI. This specimen belongs to a study of blood T cells in healthy people across ages. Broader study findings: It was held that diversity estimates obtained from one million T cells represented underestimates.

For the second PCR, which ran for about 7 to 11 cycles, a sample-barcoded 5' primer and a J-beta primer mix were used. TCRdb independently ran MiXCR on the 5' RACE reads; one entry per CDR3 protein. This sample has roughly 800,000 distinct CDR3 sequences, with roughly 50% found just once. The TCR sequence derives from an elderly man in good health. Sequenced: blood. The genes are TRBV10-2 and TRBJ2-1; no clear D gene. CDR3 protein: CASSGTNEQFF. DNA for the CDR3: TGCGCCAGCAGTGGAACGAATGAGCAGTTCTTC.